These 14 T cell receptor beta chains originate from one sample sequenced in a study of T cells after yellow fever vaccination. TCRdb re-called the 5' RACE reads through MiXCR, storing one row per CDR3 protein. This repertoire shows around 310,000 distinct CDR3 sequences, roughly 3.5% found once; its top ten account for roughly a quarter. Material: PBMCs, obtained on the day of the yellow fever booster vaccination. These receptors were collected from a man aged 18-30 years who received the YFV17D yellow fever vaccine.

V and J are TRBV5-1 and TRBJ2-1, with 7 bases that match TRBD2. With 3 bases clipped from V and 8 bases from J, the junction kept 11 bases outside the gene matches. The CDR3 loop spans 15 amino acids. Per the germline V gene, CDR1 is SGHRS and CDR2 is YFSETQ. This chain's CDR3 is CASSSQVAGGDEQFF. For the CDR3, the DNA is TGCGCCAGCAGCTCTCAGGTGGCTGGGGGGGATGAGCAGTTCTTC.

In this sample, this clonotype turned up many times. CDR3: CASSPASGGNEQFF. The CDR3 DNA sequence: TGTGCCAGCAGCCCTGCTAGCGGGGGGAATGAGCAGTTCTTC. The chain uses TRBV7-3 and TRBJ2-1; 11 nucleotides agree with TRBD2. V was clipped by 5 bases and J by 7 bases; unmatched bases: 4. Germline CDR1 reads SGHTA; CDR2 reads FQGTGA. This CDR3 region has 14 residues.

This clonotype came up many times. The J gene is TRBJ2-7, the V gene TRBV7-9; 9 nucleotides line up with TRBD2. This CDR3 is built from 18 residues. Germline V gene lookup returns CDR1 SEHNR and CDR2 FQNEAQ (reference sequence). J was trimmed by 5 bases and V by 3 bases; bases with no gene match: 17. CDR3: CASSFPQGFSGGGDEQYV. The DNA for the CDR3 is TGTGCCAGCAGCTTCCCCCAGGGATTTAGCGGGGGAGGAGACGAGCAGTACGTC.

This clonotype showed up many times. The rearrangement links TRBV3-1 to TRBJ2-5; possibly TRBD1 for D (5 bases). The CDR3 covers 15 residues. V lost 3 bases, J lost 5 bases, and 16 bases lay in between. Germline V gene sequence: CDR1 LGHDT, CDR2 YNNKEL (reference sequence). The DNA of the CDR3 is TGTGCCAGCAGCCAGCACACAGGATCCGGGGAGACCCAGTACTTC. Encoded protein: CASSQHTGSGETQYF.

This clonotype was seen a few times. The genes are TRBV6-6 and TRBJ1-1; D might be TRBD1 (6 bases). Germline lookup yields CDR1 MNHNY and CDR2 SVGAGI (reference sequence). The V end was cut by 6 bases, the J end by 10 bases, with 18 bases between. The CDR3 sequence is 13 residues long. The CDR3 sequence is CASSPGGGLVAFF. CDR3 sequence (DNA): TGTGCCAGCAGCCCCGGGGGGGGGCTTGTAGCTTTCTTT.

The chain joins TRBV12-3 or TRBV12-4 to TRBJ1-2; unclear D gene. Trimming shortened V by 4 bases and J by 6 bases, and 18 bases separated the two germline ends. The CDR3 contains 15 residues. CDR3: CASSSRLHRVHGYTF. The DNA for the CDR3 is TGTGCCAGCAGTTCCCGCCTCCACCGAGTCCATGGCTACACCTTC.

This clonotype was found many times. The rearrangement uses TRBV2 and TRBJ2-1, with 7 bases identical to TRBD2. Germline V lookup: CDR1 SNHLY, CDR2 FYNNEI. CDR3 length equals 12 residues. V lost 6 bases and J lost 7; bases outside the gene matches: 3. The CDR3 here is CASSGGKNEQFF. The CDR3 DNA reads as TGTGCCAGCAGCGGGGGGAAGAATGAGCAGTTCTTC.

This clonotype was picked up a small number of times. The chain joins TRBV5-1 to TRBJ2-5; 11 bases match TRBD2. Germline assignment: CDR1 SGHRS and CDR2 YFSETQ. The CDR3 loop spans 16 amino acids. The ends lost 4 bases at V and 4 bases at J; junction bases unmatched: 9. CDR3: CASSPGLAEGGETQYF. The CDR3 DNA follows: TGCGCCAGCAGCCCGGGACTAGCGGAGGGGGGAGAGACCCAGTACTTC. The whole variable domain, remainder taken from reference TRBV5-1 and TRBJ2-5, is KAGVTQTPRYLIKTRGQQVTLSCSPISGHRSVSWYQQTPGQGLQFLFEYFSETQRNKGNFPGRFSGRQFSNSRSEMNVSTLELGDSALYLCASSPGLAEGGETQYFGPGTRLLVL.

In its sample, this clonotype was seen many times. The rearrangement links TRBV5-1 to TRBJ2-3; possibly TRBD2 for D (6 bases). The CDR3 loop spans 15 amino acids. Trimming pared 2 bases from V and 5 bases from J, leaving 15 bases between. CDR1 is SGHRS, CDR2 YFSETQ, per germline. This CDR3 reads CASSFGGGVVDTQYF. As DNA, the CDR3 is TGCGCCAGCAGCTTTGGGGGAGGAGTGGTAGATACGCAGTATTTT.

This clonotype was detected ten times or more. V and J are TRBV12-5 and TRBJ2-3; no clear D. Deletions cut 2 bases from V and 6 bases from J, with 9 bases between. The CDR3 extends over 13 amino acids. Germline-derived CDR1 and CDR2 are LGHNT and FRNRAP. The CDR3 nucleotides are TGTGCTAGTGGTTTGAACGGCAGGGATACGCAGTATTTT. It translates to CASGLNGRDTQYF.

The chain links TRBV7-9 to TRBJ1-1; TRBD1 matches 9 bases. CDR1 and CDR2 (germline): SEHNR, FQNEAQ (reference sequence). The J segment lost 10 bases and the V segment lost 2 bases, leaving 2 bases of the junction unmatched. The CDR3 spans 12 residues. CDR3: CASSLSDRGAFF. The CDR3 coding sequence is TGTGCCAGCAGCTTATCGGACAGGGGAGCTTTCTTT.

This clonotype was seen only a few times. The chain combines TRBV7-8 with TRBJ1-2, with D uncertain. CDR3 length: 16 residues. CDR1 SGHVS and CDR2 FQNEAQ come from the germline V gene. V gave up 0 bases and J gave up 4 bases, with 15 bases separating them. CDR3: CASSLAHSDERYGYTF. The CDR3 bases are TGTGCCAGCAGCTTAGCCCACAGTGACGAACGCTATGGCTACACCTTC.

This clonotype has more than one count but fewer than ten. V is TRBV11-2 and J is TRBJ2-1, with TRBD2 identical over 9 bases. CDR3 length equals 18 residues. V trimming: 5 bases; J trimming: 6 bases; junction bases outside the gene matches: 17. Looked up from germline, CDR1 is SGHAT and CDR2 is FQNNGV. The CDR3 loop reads CASSLEGVAGGPVNEQFF. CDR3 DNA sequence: TGTGCCAGCAGCCTCGAGGGTGTGGCGGGGGGGCCGGTCAATGAGCAGTTCTTC.

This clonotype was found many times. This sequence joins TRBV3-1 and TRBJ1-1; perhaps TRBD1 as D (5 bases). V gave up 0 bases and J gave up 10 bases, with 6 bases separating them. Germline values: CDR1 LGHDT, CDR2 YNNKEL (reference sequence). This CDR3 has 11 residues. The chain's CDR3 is CASSQEQGAFF. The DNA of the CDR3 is TGTGCCAGCAGCCAAGAGCAGGGAGCTTTCTTT.